This T cell receptor (beta chain) emerged from a study of T cell changes during pregnancy in multiple sclerosis. Here immunoSEQ multiplex PCR was the method, and the copy in TCRdb shows in-frame clones only, minus some. Here the sample spans around 88,000 clones, approximately 92% being singletons. Germline assignment: CDR1 SGHTA and CDR2 FQGTGA. This CDR3 contains 14 residues. The V gene end was trimmed by 1 base and the J gene end by 9 bases; junction bases not matched to a gene: 5. This material consisted of peripheral blood, taken in the first trimester of pregnancy. The chain has TRBV7-3 and TRBJ2-1, with TRBD2 identical over 8 bases. The source is a female donor with multiple sclerosis, enrolled in a pregnancy study. CDR3 DNA: TGTGCCAGCAGCTTAAACGGGAGGGTTGGTGAGCAGTTCTTC. Its translation is CASSLNGRVGEQFF.